This TCR beta chain was documented in a study of T cells after yellow fever vaccination. Production of TCR cDNA was by 5'RACE template switching, which also added a universal primer site and UMIs. TCRdb reanalysed the 5' RACE reads using MiXCR and keeps one entry per CDR3 protein. The sample has 95,000 to 150,000 distinct CDR3 sequences; 7.5% to 10% are singletons. The CDR3 sequence is 12 residues long. Germline V lookup: CDR1 SQVTM, CDR2 ANQGSEA. With 0 bases removed from V and 2 bases from J, the gap between germline ends came to 4 bases. This receptor was obtained from a man between 18 and 29 years old who received the YFV17D yellow fever vaccine. Source: CD8+ T cells sorted from PBMCs, taken on the day of the yellow fever booster vaccination. The chain is built from TRBV29-1 and TRBJ1-2; D is undetermined. The CDR3 loop is CSVEEPNYGYTF. For the CDR3, the DNA is TGCAGCGTTGAAGAACCGAACTATGGCTACACCTTC.